The rows below give T cell receptor beta chains drawn from one sample of a study of follicular helper T cells after annual influenza vaccination. The assay was immunoSEQ multiplex PCR, and TCRdb's table has in-frame clones only and misses some. The sample lists 550 to 750 clones, roughly nine tenths seen once, with under 6.5% in the top ten. The sample was CXCR5+ CD38+ circulating T follicular helper cells from blood, taken 7 days after influenza vaccination. The source is an adult who received the influenza vaccine. Both conserved end residues are part of each CDR3. A D gene is named only where the DNA matches it firmly. Size values are once, few and many counts, or a class for expanded clones, and some rows have none.

abundance	d_gene	j_gene	v_gene	CDR3nt	CDR3aa
NA	NA	TRBJ2-7	TRBV11-3	TGTGCCAGCAGCTGCCAACTAAACGGCTACGAGCAGTACTTC	CASSCQLNGYEQYF
NA	NA	TRBJ1-2	TRBV9	TGTGCCAGCAGCCCGGGGACTCTCTATGGCTACACCTTC	CASSPGTLYGYTF
NA	TRBD1	TRBJ1-1	TRBV19	TGTGCCAGTAGTGCTGGGACAGGAAACACTGAAGCTTTCTTT	CASSAGTGNTEAFF
NA	TRBD2	TRBJ2-7	TRBV5-1	TGCGCCAGCAGCCCTACGGGCGGGGGACGTTCCTACGAGCAGTACTTC	CASSPTGGGRSYEQYF
NA	TRBD2	TRBJ2-1	TRBV29-1	TGCAGCGTTGTCCGCCTTAGCGGCGGGAGGTTTGTGGGTGAGCAGTTCTTC	CSVVRLSGGRFVGEQFF
NA	TRBD2	TRBJ2-2	TRBV27	TGTGCCAGCAGTTTAGTTCCCGGGACTAGAGGCCCCGGGGAGCTGTTTTTT	CASSLVPGTRGPGELFF
NA	TRBD1	TRBJ2-2	TRBV5-5	TGTGCCAGCAGCTTGCGTGGGACAGAAAAGCTGGGTAGGGAGCTGTTTTTT	CASSLRGTEKLGRELFF
NA	TRBD1	TRBJ1-2	TRBV28	TGTGCCAGCAGTTCGGGACAGGTATTTGGGGCGGAAGGCTACACCTTC	CASSSGQVFGAEGYTF
NA	TRBD2	TRBJ2-2	TRBV28	TGTGCCAGTCTGGGCAGCGGGAGGCTCGGGGAGCTGTTTTTT	CASLGSGRLGELFF
NA	NA	TRBJ2-4	TRBV27	TGTGCCAGCAGTCCGACTAGTGTATCTAACATTCAGTACTTC	CASSPTSVSNIQYF
NA	TRBD1	TRBJ1-2	TRBV5-1	TGCGCCAGCAGCTTGGGGGGACAGGGCCTCTATGGCTACACCTTC	CASSLGGQGLYGYTF
once	TRBD1	TRBJ2-4	TRBV5-1	TGCGCCAGCACCTCCGGAGGTGGGACAGGGGACGTGGCCAAAAACATTCAGTACTTC	CASTSGGGTGDVAKNIQYF
NA	NA	TRBJ2-7	TRBV18	TGTGCCAGCTCACTAGGAGAAACCTACGAGCAGTACTTC	CASSLGETYEQYF
NA	NA	TRBJ2-3	TRBV5-1	TGCGCCAGCAGCCCGAGTGTGGGGGCTTCCCGCACAGATACGCAGTATTTT	CASSPSVGASRTDTQYF
few	TRBD2	TRBJ2-3	TRBV4-1	TGCGCCAGCAGCCAAGCGGGAGGGCCGCATACGCAGTATTTT	CASSQAGGPHTQYF
NA	TRBD1	TRBJ1-5	TRBV27	TGTGCCAGCAGCACGGACAGGCCATCCCGAAATCAGCCCCAGCATTTT	CASSTDRPSRNQPQHF
NA	TRBD1	TRBJ1-2	TRBV19	TGTGCCAGTAGTTGGGACAGAGCTAACTATGGCTACACCTTC	CASSWDRANYGYTF
NA	TRBD2	TRBJ2-7	TRBV6-1	TGTGCCAGCAGTCCCCAGGGAGGGCCCTCCTACGAGCAGTACTTC	CASSPQGGPSYEQYF
NA	NA	TRBJ2-3	TRBV5-8	TGTGCCAGCAGTGGATTCGCGGGGGCGCGGAGCACAGATACGCAGTATTTT	CASSGFAGARSTDTQYF
NA	NA	TRBJ2-5	TRBV7-8	TGTGCCAGCAGCTTATCTGCAGGAGAGACCCAGTACTTC	CASSLSAGETQYF
NA	NA	TRBJ1-2	TRBV19	TGTGCCAGTAGTATTGGTGACAACTCTAACTATGGCTACACCTTC	CASSIGDNSNYGYTF
NA	TRBD2	TRBJ2-1	TRBV11-2	TGTGCCAGCAGGGCCCTTTCTAGCGGGAGGGGGGATGAGCAGTTCTTC	CASRALSSGRGDEQFF
NA	NA	TRBJ1-4	TRBV11-2	TGTGCCAGCAGCTTGAGGCAGCTGAATGAAAAACTGTTTTTT	CASSLRQLNEKLFF
NA	NA	TRBJ2-7	TRBV28	TGTGCCAGCAGTCACCAGACAGTCTCCTACGAGCAGTACTTC	CASSHQTVSYEQYF
few	NA	TRBJ1-4	TRBV5-1	TGCGCCAGCAGCTTAGGGGTGGGCAATGAAAAACTGTTTTTT	CASSLGVGNEKLFF
NA	NA	TRBJ1-2	TRBV5-1	TGCGCCAGCAGCTTGGAGCGCGGGACCGCCTATGGCTACACCTTC	CASSLERGTAYGYTF
NA	TRBD2	TRBJ2-3	TRBV28	TGTGCCTCTCAGGGGCTCGGACTAGCGGGATTCTTCACAGATACGCAGTATTTT	CASQGLGLAGFFTDTQYF
NA	NA	TRBJ2-7	TRBV11-2	TGTGCCAGCAGCGTCACTACGCGGGAAAAGTCCGAGCAGTACTTC	CASSVTTREKSEQYF
NA	NA	TRBJ1-6	TRBV6-5	TGTGCCAGCACCGCATCTAGGGGAGGCAATTCACCCCTCCACTTT	CASTASRGGNSPLHF
NA	NA	TRBJ1-1	TRBV27	TGTGCCAGCAGTTTATCGGCTGACAGAAAGGCTTTCTTT	CASSLSADRKAFF
NA	NA	TRBJ2-1	TRBV5-1	TGCGCCAGCAGTTTACAGCTAACGGGAACTAATGAGCAGTTCTTC	CASSLQLTGTNEQFF
NA	NA	TRBJ1-1	TRBV11-2	TGTGCCAGCAGCTTTGACAGGCGTGGTGAAGCTTTCTTT	CASSFDRRGEAFF
NA	TRBD1	TRBJ1-2	TRBV25-1	TGTGCCAGCAGTGAATTAAGCACAGGGGCAACCAAGGGCTATGGCTACACCTTC	CASSELSTGATKGYGYTF
NA	NA	TRBJ1-3	TRBV7-2	TGTGCCAGCAGCTTAGTCCGCTCTGGAAACACCATATATTTT	CASSLVRSGNTIYF
NA	TRBD1	TRBJ1-2	TRBV30	TGTGCCTGGGGGGGACAGATTTATGGCTACACCTTC	CAWGGQIYGYTF
NA	NA	TRBJ2-5	TRBV5-5	TGTGCCAGCAGCCTCCCAGGTGGGAGCGAGACCCAGTACTTC	CASSLPGGSETQYF
NA	TRBD1	TRBJ2-3	TRBV2	TGTGCCAGCAGTGCCCCGACAGGGGTGGTAGATACGCAGTATTTT	CASSAPTGVVDTQYF
NA	TRBD2	TRBJ2-1	TRBV18	TGTGCCAGCTCACCTCTAGCGGGAGACGACAATGAGCAGTTCTTC	CASSPLAGDDNEQFF
NA	TRBD2	TRBJ2-5	TRBV4-1	TGCGCCAGCAGCCAAAGTGGGTTCATTCCGGGACTAGCGGCCCAAGAGACCCAGTACTTC	CASSQSGFIPGLAAQETQYF
NA	NA	TRBJ1-5	TRBV28	TGTGCCAGCGGCCCCGGCGGGCCGGGCAATCAGCCCCAGCATTTT	CASGPGGPGNQPQHF
NA	NA	TRBJ2-1	TRBV28	TGTGCCAGCAGTTTACGACACGACCCCAATGAGCAGTTCTTC	CASSLRHDPNEQFF
NA	TRBD1	TRBJ2-6	TRBV28	TGTGCCAGCATTACAGGGGGCGCTTCAGGGGCCAACGTCCTGACTTTC	CASITGGASGANVLTF
once	NA	TRBJ2-1	TRBV29-1	TGCAGCGTTGAGGCCTGGTCAAACAATGAGCAGTTCTTC	CSVEAWSNNEQFF
few	TRBD1	TRBJ1-3	TRBV6-1	TGTGCCAGCAGAGATACAGGGGATAGGGAAAACACCATATATTTT	CASRDTGDRENTIYF
NA	TRBD2	TRBJ2-5	TRBV2	TGTGCCAGCAAACGGGAGGGCCGGGAGACCCAGTACTTC	CASKREGRETQYF
NA	TRBD2	TRBJ2-7	TRBV5-6	TGTGCCAGCAGCTGGGGGGGACTTTCTTCCTACGAGCAGTACTTC	CASSWGGLSSYEQYF
NA	TRBD1	TRBJ1-2	TRBV28	TGTGCCAGCAGTTTGGACAGGGGGCGTCCCTATGGCTACACCTTC	CASSLDRGRPYGYTF
NA	NA	TRBJ1-5	TRBV7-2	TGTGCCAGCAGCTTATATCTCCAGCCCCAGCATTTT	CASSLYLQPQHF
NA	NA	TRBJ2-1	TRBV7-8	TGTGCCAGCAGCCTAGAGACAGGAAGCTCCTACAATGAGCAGTTCTTC	CASSLETGSSYNEQFF
NA	NA	TRBJ1-6	TRBV27	TGTGCCAGCAGTCCGACAGGACAACCCAATTCACCCCTCCACTTT	CASSPTGQPNSPLHF
NA	NA	TRBJ2-7	TRBV19	TGTGCCAGTAGTTCCACCGGGGTCTACGAGCAGTACTTC	CASSSTGVYEQYF
NA	TRBD2	TRBJ2-1	TRBV5-6	TGTGCCAGCAGCCTGGAGCGGGAGGGCCTTAATCATCGGTTCTTC	CASSLEREGLNHRFF
NA	TRBD1	TRBJ2-2	TRBV5-1	TGCGCCAGCAGCCCCGAGGGACAGGGAAAAGGCGGGGAGCTGTTTTTT	CASSPEGQGKGGELFF
NA	TRBD1	TRBJ1-4	TRBV6-1	TGTGCCAGCAGTGGTTGGACAGGGGGGAGTGAAAAACTGTTTTTT	CASSGWTGGSEKLFF
NA	TRBD2	TRBJ2-1	TRBV7-2	TGTGCCAGCAGCTTGGTTAGCGGGAGGGAGAATGAGCAGTTCTTC	CASSLVSGRENEQFF